The 7 T cell receptor beta chains below were found in one sample sequenced in a study of PD-1 blockade in mismatch repair-deficient tumors. TCRdb's copy holds only in-frame clones and misses some; the assay was immunoSEQ multiplex PCR. The table includes under 95,000 clones, 81% detected once. The material was peripheral blood, obtained 12 weeks after starting pembrolizumab. These receptors all come from an adult with mismatch repair-deficient cancer.

V usage is TRBV18 and J usage is TRBJ1-2, with no clear D. The germline V gene has CDR1 KGHSH and CDR2 LQKENI. The V end was cut by 6 bases, the J end by 0 bases, with 8 bases between. The length of the CDR3 is 13 residues. This CDR3 is CASSRSANYGYTF. The CDR3, as DNA: TGTGCCAGCTCCCGCAGCGCTAACTATGGCTACACCTTC.

The genes are TRBV9 and TRBJ2-1; the D is unclear. V was trimmed by 5 bases and J by 9 bases, leaving 9 bases between them. CDR1 and CDR2 (germline): SGDLS, YYNGEE. The CDR3 runs 11 residues. CDR3 nucleotide sequence: TGTGCCAGCAGTGACCACAGTGAGCAGTTCTTC. Translating it yields CASSDHSEQFF.

The chain has TRBV7-6 and TRBJ2-1; D not resolved. The V end lost 5 bases, the J end lost 4 bases, and 9 bases lay between the germline ends. The CDR3 extends over 13 amino acids. Germline lookup yields CDR1 SGHVS and CDR2 FNYEAQ. The CDR3 region has the DNA TGTGCCAGCAGCGCCAAGGAATACAATGAGCAGTTCTTC. It specifies CASSAKEYNEQFF.

V gene TRBV11-3 combines with J gene TRBJ2-1; TRBD2 matches 14 bases. This CDR3 contains 15 residues. The germline V gene has CDR1 SGHNT and CDR2 YENEEA. V lost 3 bases and J lost 7; bases outside the gene matches: 2. The CDR3 DNA reads TGTGCCAGCAGCTTCGGGACTAGCGGGAGAAATGAGCAGTTCTTC. As protein: CASSFGTSGRNEQFF.

The chain employs TRBV6-1 and TRBJ2-5, with a weak D call TRBD1 (6 bases). The CDR3 totals 16 residues. V lost 2 bases and J 0 bases, leaving 13 bases between the germline ends. Germline loops: CDR1 MNHNS, CDR2 SASEGT. The CDR3: CASSERGRANQETQYF. The CDR3 DNA sequence: TGTGCCAGCAGTGAAAGGGGGAGAGCTAACCAAGAGACCCAGTACTTC.

The CDR3 loop reads CASSETAHTDTQYF. The CDR3 bases are TGTGCCAGCAGCGAGACCGCGCACACAGATACGCAGTATTTT. The rearrangement links TRBV9 to TRBJ2-3; no definite D call. V lost 3 bases and J lost 2, with 10 bases in between. The CDR3 totals 14 residues. Germline CDR1 and CDR2: SGDLS and YYNGEE.

V gene TRBV5-8 combines with J gene TRBJ2-5; 12 nucleotides match TRBD1. V was pared by 3 bases and J by 1 base, with 4 bases of the junction left unmatched. The CDR3 totals 16 residues. Germline CDR1 reads SGHTS; CDR2 reads YDEGEE. The CDR3 DNA follows: TGTGCCAGCAGCTGGGGGACAGGGGGCCGCCAAGAGACCCAGTACTTC. Protein product: CASSWGTGGRQETQYF.